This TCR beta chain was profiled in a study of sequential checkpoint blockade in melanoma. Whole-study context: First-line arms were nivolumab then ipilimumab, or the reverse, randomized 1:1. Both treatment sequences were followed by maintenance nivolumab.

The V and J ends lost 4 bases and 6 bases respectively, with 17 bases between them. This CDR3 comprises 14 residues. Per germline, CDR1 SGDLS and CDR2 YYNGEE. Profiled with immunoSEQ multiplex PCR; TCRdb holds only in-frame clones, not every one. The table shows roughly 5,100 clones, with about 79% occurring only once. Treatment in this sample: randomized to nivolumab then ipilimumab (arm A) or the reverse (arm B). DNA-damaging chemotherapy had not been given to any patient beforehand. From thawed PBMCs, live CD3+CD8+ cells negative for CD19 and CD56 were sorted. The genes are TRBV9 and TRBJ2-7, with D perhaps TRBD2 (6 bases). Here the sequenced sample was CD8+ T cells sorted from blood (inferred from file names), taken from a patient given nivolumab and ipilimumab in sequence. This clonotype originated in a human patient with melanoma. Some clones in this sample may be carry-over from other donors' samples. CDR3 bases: TGTGCCAGCAGCCCGCAGCCCTTGGGGGGCGAGCAGTACTTC. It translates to CASSPQPLGGEQYF.